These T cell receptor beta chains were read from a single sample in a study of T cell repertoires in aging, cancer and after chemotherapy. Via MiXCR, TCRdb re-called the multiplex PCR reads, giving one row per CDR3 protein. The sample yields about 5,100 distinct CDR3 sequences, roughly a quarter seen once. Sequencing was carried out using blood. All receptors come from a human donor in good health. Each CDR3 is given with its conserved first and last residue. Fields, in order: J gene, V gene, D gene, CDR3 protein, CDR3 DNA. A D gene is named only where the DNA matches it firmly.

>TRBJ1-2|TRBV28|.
CASRPTGWGNYGYTF
TGTGCCAGCAGACCTACTGGGTGGGGAAACTATGGCTACACCTTC
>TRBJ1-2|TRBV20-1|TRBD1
CSARPAIGQGTKFDGYTF
TGCAGTGCTAGACCAGCTATTGGACAGGGAACTAAATTTGATGGCTACACCTTC